What follows describes a single T cell receptor (beta chain). These data are taken from a study of T cells expressing NK-cell markers. Overall study: One of the eight sequenced donors was seronegative, whereas the other seven were HCMV-seropositive.

TCRdb re-called the 5' RACE reads; every CDR3 protein appears as one record, without DNA. The table lists hundreds of thousands of distinct CDR3 sequences. The CDR3 runs 15 residues. Germline CDR1 MDHEN, CDR2 SYDVKM. The chain combines TRBV28 with TRBJ2-1; TCRdb gives TRBD2 as the D gene, but with no DNA this cannot be confirmed. This TCR was recovered from a woman aged 18 to 75 in good health. The specimen was blood T cells: a sorted CD56 or NKG2C T cell subset, CD4+ or CD8+ T cells, or bulk PBMC T cells (not recorded which). CDR3 protein: CASRGSGEAPNEQFF.